This TCR beta chain was recovered during a study of T cell responses to AZD1222 COVID-19 vaccine. Generated by immunoSEQ multiplex PCR, the TCRdb table keeps only in-frame clones and is missing some. The top ten clones hold over 6% of a sample with about 180,000 clones, about 90% of them seen once. Germline lookup yields CDR1 MNHEY and CDR2 SVGAGI. V was trimmed by 6 bases and J by 0 bases, leaving 9 bases between them. The CDR3 is made up of 14 amino acids. The receptor was derived from an adult in good health. The sample here was peripheral blood, taken on day 0 of AZD1222 vaccination. The chain carries TRBV6-5 and TRBJ1-3, with D uncertain. As DNA, the CDR3 is TGTGCCAGCAGCGCCGGGGTCTCTGGAAACACCATATATTTT. Translation gives CASSAGVSGNTIYF.